Following are 2 T cell receptor beta chains from one sample sequenced in a study of blood T cell repertoires in COVID-19. This table comes from immunoSEQ multiplex PCR, and its TCRdb copy is limited to in-frame clones, with some not included. The sample contains roughly 290,000 clones, around 90% of which appear only once. Input material: PBMCs or T cells enriched from blood (not recorded which). All receptors come from a middle-aged woman who had recovered from COVID-19.

The CDR3 DNA reads as TGCGCCAGCAGCCTCACCGGGGGTCAGGGCGCGAGCAACTATGGCTACACCTTC. Encoded protein: CASSLTGGQGASNYGYTF. J is TRBJ1-2 and V is TRBV4-1; D perhaps matches TRBD1 (5 bases). From germline, CDR1 is MGHRA and CDR2 YSYEKL. This CDR3 region has 18 residues. V gave up 4 bases and J gave up 2 bases, with 23 bases separating them.

The rearrangement joins TRBV7-2 to TRBJ2-7, with 7 nucleotides matching TRBD2. Germline loops: CDR1 SGHTA, CDR2 FQGNSA. This CDR3 spans 14 amino acids. The junction had 4 bases not matched to a gene; V was cut back by 1 base and J by 4 bases. CDR3 coding DNA: TGTGCCAGCAGCTTAGTGGGACTACGTTACGAGCAGTACTTC. Translation: CASSLVGLRYEQYF.